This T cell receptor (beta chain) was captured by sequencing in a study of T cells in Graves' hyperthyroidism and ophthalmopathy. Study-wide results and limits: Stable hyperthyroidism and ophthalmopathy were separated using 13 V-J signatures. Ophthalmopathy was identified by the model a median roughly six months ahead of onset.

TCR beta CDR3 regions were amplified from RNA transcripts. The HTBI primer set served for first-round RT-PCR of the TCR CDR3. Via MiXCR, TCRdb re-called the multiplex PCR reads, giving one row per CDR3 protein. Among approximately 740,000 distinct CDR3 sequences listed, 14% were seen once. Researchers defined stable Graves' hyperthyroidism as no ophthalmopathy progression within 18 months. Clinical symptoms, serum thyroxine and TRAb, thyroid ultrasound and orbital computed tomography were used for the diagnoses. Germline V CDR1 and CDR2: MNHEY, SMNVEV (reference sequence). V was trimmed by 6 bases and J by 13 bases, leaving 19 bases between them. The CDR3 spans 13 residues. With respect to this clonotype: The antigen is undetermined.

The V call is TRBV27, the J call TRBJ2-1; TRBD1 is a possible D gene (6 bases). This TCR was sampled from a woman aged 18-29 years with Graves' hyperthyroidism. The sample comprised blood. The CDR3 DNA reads TGTGCCAGCAGCCGCACGGGACAATTCTATCAGTTCTTC. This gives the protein CASSRTGQFYQFF.